This TCR beta chain was sequenced in a study of T cell responses to AZD1222 COVID-19 vaccine. Study results and limitations: Clonal diversity may have been underestimated in mostly white British donors. Repertoire sampling was restricted to post-peak T cell response timepoints.

In regard to this clone: Its matching antigen is unknown.

The method was immunoSEQ multiplex PCR; TCRdb's version includes in-frame clones alone and lacks a portion of them. Found here are around 71,000 clones, approximately 80% of them singletons; the top ten hold more than 12%. The CDR3 loop spans 15 amino acids. CDR1 is SNHLY and CDR2 is FYNNEI in the germline V gene. The germline V and J ends were trimmed by 5 bases and 7 bases, with 17 bases remaining between them. The V call is TRBV2, the J call TRBJ1-4; weak D call: TRBD1 (5 bases). The clonotype originates from an adult who received the AZD1222 COVID-19 vaccine. The sequencing here drew on peripheral blood, taken 28 days after the second AZD1222 dose. The CDR3 bases are TGTGCCAGCAGTTTTACGGGGGGGGTCTTTGAAAAACTGTTTTTT. Translated: CASSFTGGVFEKLFF. The whole variable domain, remainder taken from reference TRBV2 and TRBJ1-4, is EPEVTQTPSHQVTQMGQEVILRCVPISNHLYFYWYRQILGQKVEFLVSFYNNEISEKSEIFDDQFSVERPDGSNFTLKIRSTKLEDSAMYFCASSFTGGVFEKLFFGSGTQLSVL.